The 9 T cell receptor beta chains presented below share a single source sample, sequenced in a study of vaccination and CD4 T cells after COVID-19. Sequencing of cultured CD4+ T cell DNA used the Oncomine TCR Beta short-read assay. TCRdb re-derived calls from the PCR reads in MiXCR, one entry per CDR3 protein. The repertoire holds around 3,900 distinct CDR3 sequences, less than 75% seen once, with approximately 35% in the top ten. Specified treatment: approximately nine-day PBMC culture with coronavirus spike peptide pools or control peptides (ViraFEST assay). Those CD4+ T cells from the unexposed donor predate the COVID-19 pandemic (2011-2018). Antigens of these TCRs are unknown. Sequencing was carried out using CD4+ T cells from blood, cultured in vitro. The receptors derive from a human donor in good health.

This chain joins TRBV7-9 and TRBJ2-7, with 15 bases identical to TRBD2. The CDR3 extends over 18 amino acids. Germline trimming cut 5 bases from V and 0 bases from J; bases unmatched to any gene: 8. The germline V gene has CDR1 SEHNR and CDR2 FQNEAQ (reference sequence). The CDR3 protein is CASSPGLAGGTSSYEQYF. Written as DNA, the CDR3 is TGTGCCAGCAGCCCGGGACTAGCGGGGGGTACGAGCTCCTACGAGCAGTACTTC.

The CDR3 bases are TGTGCCAGTAGTATCAGGGGGGGCGGGGACGCTTTCTTT. It codes for CASSIRGGGDAFF. This rearrangement joins TRBV19 to TRBJ1-1, with 7 bases fitting TRBD1. From germline, CDR1 is LNHDA and CDR2 SQIVND (reference sequence). CDR3 length: 13 amino acids. J lost 11 bases, V lost 3 bases, and 9 bases had no gene match.

The CDR3 reads CASSPRWETQYF. Here the CDR3 DNA reads TGTGCCAGCAGCCCTAGATGGGAGACCCAGTACTTC. V and J are TRBV11-3 and TRBJ2-5; D unclear. Germline CDR1 reads SGHNT; CDR2 reads YENEEA. Deletions cut 5 bases from V and 5 bases from J, with 9 bases between. The CDR3 is 12 residues long. Together with reference TRBV11-3 and TRBJ2-5, the CDR3 gives the full variable domain: EAGVVQSPRYKIIEKKQPVAFWCNPISGHNTLYWYLQNLGQGPELLIRYENEEAVDDSQLPKDRFSAERLKGVDSTLKIQPAELGDSAVYLCASSPRWETQYFGPGTRLLVL.

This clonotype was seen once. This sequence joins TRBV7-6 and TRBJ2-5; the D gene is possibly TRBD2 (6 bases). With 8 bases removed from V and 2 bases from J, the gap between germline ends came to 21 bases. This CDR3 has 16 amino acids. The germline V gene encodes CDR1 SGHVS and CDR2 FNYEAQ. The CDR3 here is CASLGESGSLQETQYF. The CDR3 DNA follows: TGTGCCAGCCTGGGGGAAAGCGGGTCCCTACAAGAGACCCAGTACTTC.

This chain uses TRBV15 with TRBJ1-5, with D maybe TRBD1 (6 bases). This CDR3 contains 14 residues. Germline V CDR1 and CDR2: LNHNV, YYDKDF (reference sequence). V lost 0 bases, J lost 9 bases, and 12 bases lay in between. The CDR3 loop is CATSRDTGSRPQHF. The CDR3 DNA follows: TGTGCCACCAGCAGAGATACAGGGTCTAGGCCCCAGCATTTT.

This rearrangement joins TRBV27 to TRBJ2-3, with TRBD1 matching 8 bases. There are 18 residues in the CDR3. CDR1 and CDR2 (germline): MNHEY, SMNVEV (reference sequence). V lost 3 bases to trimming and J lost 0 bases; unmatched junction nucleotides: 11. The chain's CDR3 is CASSFKTGDIPSTDTQYF. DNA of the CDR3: TGTGCCAGCAGTTTCAAGACAGGGGACATTCCCAGCACAGATACGCAGTATTTT.

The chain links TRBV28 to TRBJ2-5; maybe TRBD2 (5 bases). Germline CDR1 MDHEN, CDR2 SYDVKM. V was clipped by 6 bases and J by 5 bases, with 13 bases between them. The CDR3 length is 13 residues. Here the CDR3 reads CASRSRVIETQYF. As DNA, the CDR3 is TGTGCCAGCAGGTCGAGGGTGATCGAGACCCAGTACTTC.

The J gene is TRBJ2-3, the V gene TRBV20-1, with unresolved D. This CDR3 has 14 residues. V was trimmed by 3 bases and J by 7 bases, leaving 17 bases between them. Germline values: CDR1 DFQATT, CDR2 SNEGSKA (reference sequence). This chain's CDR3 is CSASLDGRLYTQYF. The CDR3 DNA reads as TGCAGTGCTAGTCTCGATGGCCGGTTATATACGCAGTATTTT.

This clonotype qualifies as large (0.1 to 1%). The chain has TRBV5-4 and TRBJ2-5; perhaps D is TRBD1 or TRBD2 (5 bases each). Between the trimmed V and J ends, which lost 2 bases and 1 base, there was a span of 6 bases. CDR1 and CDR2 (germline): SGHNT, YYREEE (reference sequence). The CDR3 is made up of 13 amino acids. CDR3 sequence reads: CASSFGTQETQYF. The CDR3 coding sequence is TGTGCCAGCAGCTTCGGGACCCAAGAGACCCAGTACTTC.